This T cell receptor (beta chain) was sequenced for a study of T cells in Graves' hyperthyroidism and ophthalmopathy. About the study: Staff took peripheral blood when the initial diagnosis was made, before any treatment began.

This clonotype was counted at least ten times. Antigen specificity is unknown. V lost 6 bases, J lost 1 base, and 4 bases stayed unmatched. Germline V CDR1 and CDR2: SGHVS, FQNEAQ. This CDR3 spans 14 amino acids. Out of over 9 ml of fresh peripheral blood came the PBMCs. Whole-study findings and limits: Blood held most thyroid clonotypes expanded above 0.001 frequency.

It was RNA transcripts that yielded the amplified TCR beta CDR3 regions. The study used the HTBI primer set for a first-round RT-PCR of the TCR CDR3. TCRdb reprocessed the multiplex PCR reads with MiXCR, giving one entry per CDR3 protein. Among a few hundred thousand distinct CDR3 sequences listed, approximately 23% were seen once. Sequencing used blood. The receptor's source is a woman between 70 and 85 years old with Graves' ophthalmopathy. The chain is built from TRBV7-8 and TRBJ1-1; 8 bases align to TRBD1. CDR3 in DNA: TGTGCCAGCAGAAAACAGGGGGGGAACACTGAAGCTTTCTTT. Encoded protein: CASRKQGGNTEAFF.